The 31 T cell receptor beta chains below all came from one sample that was sequenced in a study of cytomegalovirus exposure and HLA in healthy donors. PCR used 60 Vbeta primers and 13 Jbeta primers. The protocol was immunoSEQ multiplex PCR, while the TCRdb copy is restricted to in-frame clones and leaves out a portion. The sample holds under 200,000 clones, around 80% seen once. Sequencing used PBMCs. The receptors shown here come from a woman in her forties or fifties in good health and CMV-seropositive.

This clone was observed a handful of times. The chain employs TRBV7-6 and TRBJ1-5; D not certain. The CDR3 totals 15 residues. Germline values: CDR1 SGHVS, CDR2 FNYEAQ. The ends were cut back, 1 base at V and 0 bases at J, with 7 bases in the middle. DNA of the CDR3: TGTGCCAGCAGCTTAGGGTCAGATAGCAATCAGCCCCAGCATTTT. It is translated as CASSLGSDSNQPQHF.

V usage is TRBV9 and J usage is TRBJ2-1; 7 bases agree with TRBD2. In germline, CDR1 is SGDLS, CDR2 YYNGEE. Germline trimming cut 5 bases from V and 8 bases from J; bases unmatched to any gene: 7. The CDR3 has 13 residues. The CDR3 region is CASSNGGRDEQFF. The CDR3 DNA sequence: TGTGCCAGCAGTAACGGGGGGAGAGATGAGCAGTTCTTC.

The chain carries TRBV28 and TRBJ2-6; D unclear. Trimming removed 7 bases at V and 2 bases at J, with 9 bases between. The CDR3 runs to 14 residues. Germline lookup yields CDR1 MDHEN and CDR2 SYDVKM. CDR3 nucleotide sequence: TGTGCCAGCACCGCCCCGGCTGGGGCCAACGTCCTGACTTTC. This translates into CASTAPAGANVLTF.

This clone has just a few counts. This rearrangement joins TRBV4-1 to TRBJ2-1; 9 bases align to TRBD2. Trimming at V came to 4 bases and at J to 8 bases, leaving 9 bases not matched to a gene. There are 15 residues in the CDR3. Germline V gene data show CDR1 as MGHRA and CDR2 as YSYEKL. CDR3 DNA: TGCGCCAGCAGCCTCCGCGGGGGGGTGAGGGATGAGCAGTTCTTC. Translated, it gives CASSLRGGVRDEQFF.

This chain uses TRBV29-1 with TRBJ1-6; a weak D match, TRBD1 (6 bases). Germline CDR1 is SQVTM and CDR2 is ANQGSEA. CDR3 length: 15 residues. Deletions cut 4 bases from V and 2 bases from J, with 12 bases between. Here the CDR3 reads CSVAMSGAYNSPLHF. The CDR3, as DNA: TGCAGCGTTGCTATGTCAGGGGCCTATAATTCACCCCTCCACTTT.

The chain carries TRBV9 and TRBJ2-1; D gene uncertain. Trimming removed 0 bases at V and 3 bases at J, with 10 bases between. CDR3 length: 15 amino acids. Germline V gives CDR1 SGDLS, CDR2 YYNGEE. The CDR3 sequence is CASSVELNVYNEQFF. DNA of the CDR3: TGTGCCAGCAGCGTAGAACTTAACGTCTACAATGAGCAGTTCTTC.

This clone has just a few counts. J is TRBJ1-2 and V is TRBV6-7; no clear D. TRBV6-7 is assigned to the ORF class and has an uncertain function. The germline V and J ends were trimmed by 9 bases and 4 bases, with 12 bases remaining between them. The CDR3 covers 12 residues. CDR3 in amino acids: CARPGKTYGYTF. The CDR3 DNA reads as TGTGCCAGACCGGGGAAGACCTATGGCTACACCTTC.

J is TRBJ2-5 and V is TRBV7-9; 12 bases map to TRBD2. CDR1 is SEHNR and CDR2 is FQNEAQ in the germline V gene (reference sequence). V lost 5 bases and J lost 1; bases outside the gene matches: 5. CDR3 length: 16 amino acids. CDR3 sequence reads: CASSRGLAGIQETQYF. The CDR3 coding sequence is TGTGCCAGCAGCCGTGGACTAGCGGGGATCCAAGAGACCCAGTACTTC.

The genes are TRBV19 and TRBJ2-1, with D hard to call. The CDR3 consists of 13 residues. The ends were cut back, 6 bases at V and 5 bases at J, with 11 bases in the middle. The germline V gene encodes CDR1 LNHDA and CDR2 SQIVND (reference sequence). CDR3 nucleotide sequence: TGTGCCAGTAGGATTACCCCAGACAATGAGCAGTTCTTC. As protein: CASRITPDNEQFF.

V is TRBV4-3 and J is TRBJ1-3; D perhaps matches TRBD1 (6 bases). V was cut by 0 bases and J by 0 bases, with 15 bases left in between. The CDR3 consists of 18 residues. The V gene's germline CDR1 is LGHNA and CDR2 YSLEER. CDR3 bases: TGCGCCAGCAGCCAAGAGGTGGCAGGGGTAAGCTCTGGAAACACCATATATTTT. Protein product: CASSQEVAGVSSGNTIYF.

This clone was counted a few times. V usage is TRBV9 and J usage is TRBJ1-6; D uncertain. CDR1 and CDR2 (germline): SGDLS, YYNGEE. The V gene lost 3 bases and the J gene lost 0 bases, with 10 bases spanning the gap. There are 16 residues in the CDR3. As DNA, the CDR3 is TGTGCCAGCAGCGCCAGAGGGAGCTCCTATAATTCACCCCTCCACTTT. This gives the protein CASSARGSSYNSPLHF.

The V call is TRBV10-3, the J call TRBJ2-1; D gene ambiguous. V lost 10 bases and J 5 bases, leaving 6 bases between the germline ends. This CDR3 has 10 amino acids. CDR1 and CDR2 (germline): ENHRY, SYGVKD. CDR3 DNA: TGTGCCACATTCCACAATGAGCAGTTCTTC. Translated, it gives CATFHNEQFF.

The chain recombines TRBV27 with TRBJ2-1; D remains ambiguous. V lost 5 bases and J 8 bases, leaving 10 bases between the germline ends. Germline-derived CDR1 and CDR2 are MNHEY and SMNVEV (reference sequence). CDR3 length equals 12 residues. CDR3 sequence: CASSPYGHEQFF. The CDR3 coding sequence is TGTGCCAGCAGTCCCTATGGGCATGAGCAGTTCTTC.

The V gene is TRBV27, the J gene TRBJ2-7; no clear D. This CDR3 has 14 amino acids. Germline values: CDR1 MNHEY, CDR2 SMNVEV (reference sequence). Trimming shortened V by 3 bases and J by 5 bases, and 14 bases separated the two germline ends. The CDR3 DNA follows: TGTGCCAGCAGTTTCGGGTATTCTACGGACGAGCAGTACTTC. It encodes CASSFGYSTDEQYF.

The CDR3 region has the DNA TGTGCCAGCAGCGCTCTAGGGACAGGGGGCGGCTCGGAGGGCTACACCTTC. Protein sequence: CASSALGTGGGSEGYTF. This chain connects TRBV9 to TRBJ1-2; the match to TRBD1 covers 12 bases. The CDR3 length is 17 residues. Looked up from germline, CDR1 is SGDLS and CDR2 is YYNGEE. V was pared by 3 bases and J by 8 bases, with 14 bases of the junction left unmatched.

V and J are TRBV27 and TRBJ1-1; TRBD1 agrees at 7 bases. V gave up 7 bases and J gave up 2 bases; unmatched junction bases: 4. Germline V lookup: CDR1 MNHEY, CDR2 SMNVEV (reference sequence). The CDR3 covers 13 residues. CDR3 sequence: CASNYRGNTEAFF. CDR3 DNA sequence: TGTGCCAGCAACTACAGGGGCAACACTGAAGCTTTCTTT.

The chain couples TRBV29-1 to TRBJ2-5; a weak D match, TRBD2 (6 bases). Germline CDR1 is SQVTM and CDR2 is ANQGSEA. CDR3 size: 12 residues. With 4 bases removed from V and 2 bases from J, the gap between germline ends came to 8 bases. The CDR3 is CSVASAQETQYF. Written as DNA, the CDR3 is TGCAGCGTTGCTAGCGCGCAAGAGACCCAGTACTTC.

This chain connects TRBV7-3 to TRBJ2-1, with D perhaps TRBD2 (6 bases). V lost 3 bases and J 7 bases, leaving 13 bases between the germline ends. This CDR3 region has 14 residues. Germline CDR1 and CDR2: SGHTA and FQGTGA. CDR3 sequence: CASSFGGTRNEQFF. The CDR3 DNA is TGTGCCAGCAGCTTCGGGGGTACGAGGAATGAGCAGTTCTTC.

J is TRBJ2-3 and V is TRBV7-6; 7 bases are a match to TRBD2. Germline V gene sequence: CDR1 SGHVS, CDR2 FNYEAQ. V dropped 4 bases and J dropped 5; count of bases not matched to a gene: 3. The CDR3 contains 13 residues. DNA for the CDR3: TGTGCCAGCAGCTCCCTAGCGGAAGATACGCAGTATTTT. Its protein product is CASSSLAEDTQYF.

This clone was found once. The gene calls are TRBV7-9 and TRBJ2-7; 9 positions agree with TRBD1. This CDR3 is 16 amino acids long. Germline assignment: CDR1 SEHNR and CDR2 FQNEAQ (reference sequence). V was pared by 6 bases and J by 5 bases, with 14 bases of the junction left unmatched. Here the CDR3 reads CASSFLLRTGDHEQYF. The CDR3 coding sequence is TGTGCCAGCAGTTTTCTTCTAAGGACAGGGGATCACGAGCAGTACTTC.

The CDR3 DNA reads TGTGCCAGCAGTTTAGTGCGGTCCAAAAACATTCAGTACTTC. It is translated as CASSLVRSKNIQYF. The rearrangement uses TRBV28 and TRBJ2-4; no reliable D call. Trimming pared 2 bases from V and 2 bases from J, leaving 7 bases between. This CDR3 spans 14 amino acids. Germline V gene lookup returns CDR1 MDHEN and CDR2 SYDVKM.

This clone has more than one count but fewer than ten. J is TRBJ1-4 and V is TRBV7-8; 7 bases line up with TRBD1. This CDR3 has 15 residues. V shed 5 bases, J shed 1 base, and the junction held 4 bases outside the gene matches. In germline, CDR1 is SGHVS, CDR2 FQNEAQ. Written as DNA, the CDR3 is TGTGCCAGCAGCCAGGGGGAGAGAACTAATGAAAAACTGTTTTTT. Translation gives CASSQGERTNEKLFF.

This chain's CDR3 is CSGGQGDYGYTF. DNA for the CDR3: TGCAGCGGGGGACAGGGGGACTATGGCTACACCTTC. The rearrangement uses TRBV29-1 and TRBJ1-2; 11 nucleotides match TRBD1. CDR1 is SQVTM and CDR2 is ANQGSEA in the germline V gene. The trim removed 7 bases at V and 3 bases at J, leaving 1 base unmatched. This CDR3 contains 12 residues.

The genes are TRBV28 and TRBJ1-4; maybe TRBD1 (5 bases). Germline lookup yields CDR1 MDHEN and CDR2 SYDVKM. The ends were cut back, 1 base at V and 4 bases at J, with 7 bases in the middle. This CDR3 comprises 14 residues. The CDR3 DNA is TGTGCCAGCAGTTTATATCAGGGTAATGAAAAACTGTTTTTT. Translated: CASSLYQGNEKLFF. Supplemented by reference TRBV28 and TRBJ1-4, the full variable domain reads DVKVTQSSRYLVKRTGEKVFLECVQDMDHENMFWYRQDPGLGLRLIYFSYDVKMKEKGDIPEGYSVSREKKERFSLILESASTNQTSMYLCASSLYQGNEKLFFGSGTQLSVL.

Concerning this clone: Germline and junction disagree at one end, which may indicate a read error. The chain is built from TRBV6-5 and TRBJ1-1; weak D call: TRBD1 (5 bases). The germline V gene encodes CDR1 MNHEY and CDR2 SVGAGI. This CDR3 region has 14 residues. The CDR3 coding sequence is TGTGCCAGCAGTGAAGGGGCGGGGGAGGTCCGGCGGGTCTTT. Protein: CASSEGAGEVRRVF.

The chain carries TRBV6-1 and TRBJ1-2; D may be TRBD1 (5 bases). Germline values: CDR1 MNHNS, CDR2 SASEGT. The V gene lost 2 bases and the J gene lost 2 bases, with 18 bases spanning the gap. CDR3 length equals 17 residues. The CDR3 DNA reads as TGTGCCAGCAGTGAAATAAATGCGGGAAGGGGAAACTATGGCTACACCTTC. Translating it yields CASSEINAGRGNYGYTF.

The V call is TRBV10-3, the J call TRBJ2-1; 7 nucleotides agree with TRBD1. CDR1 is ENHRY and CDR2 is SYGVKD in the germline V gene. The CDR3 length is 14 residues. V lost 4 bases, J lost 3 bases, and 3 bases stayed unmatched. CDR3: CAISGTGVYNEQFF. The CDR3 bases are TGTGCCATCAGTGGGACAGGAGTCTACAATGAGCAGTTCTTC.

V gene TRBV27 combines with J gene TRBJ1-1; tentative D call: TRBD1 (5 bases). Germline CDR1 and CDR2: MNHEY and SMNVEV (reference sequence). V lost 5 bases, J lost 5 bases, and 15 bases lay in between. The CDR3 is made up of 14 amino acids. The CDR3, as DNA: TGTGCCAGCAGTGGACCTGGGGGGGGGACTGAAGCTTTCTTT. Amino acid sequence: CASSGPGGGTEAFF.

This clone was seen only once. The chain uses TRBV19 and TRBJ2-2, with D maybe TRBD1 (6 bases). V was cut by 3 bases and J by 7 bases, with 6 bases left in between. Germline CDR1 reads LNHDA; CDR2 reads SQIVND (reference sequence). There are 12 residues in the CDR3. CDR3 amino acids: CASSIRGGELFF. The DNA of the CDR3 is TGTGCCAGTAGTATCAGGGGCGGGGAGCTGTTTTTT.

The chain joins TRBV11-2 to TRBJ1-1; 10 nucleotides align to TRBD1. The junction had 11 bases not matched to a gene; V was cut back by 7 bases and J by 0 bases. This CDR3 is built from 17 residues. CDR1 is SGHAT and CDR2 is FQNNGV in the germline V gene. This CDR3 is CASNEDRGIPLNTEAFF. The CDR3 DNA sequence: TGTGCCAGCAACGAGGACAGGGGGATACCTTTGAACACTGAAGCTTTCTTT.

The rearrangement uses TRBV6-5 and TRBJ2-1, with TRBD2 identical over 14 bases. Germline loops: CDR1 MNHEY, CDR2 SVGAGI. After removal of 6 bases from V and 12 bases from J, the junction contained 10 bases not matched to a gene. The CDR3 covers 15 residues. This CDR3 reads CASRRGTSGSSGQFF. The DNA of the CDR3 is TGTGCCAGCAGAAGAGGGACTAGCGGGAGTTCCGGGCAGTTCTTC.